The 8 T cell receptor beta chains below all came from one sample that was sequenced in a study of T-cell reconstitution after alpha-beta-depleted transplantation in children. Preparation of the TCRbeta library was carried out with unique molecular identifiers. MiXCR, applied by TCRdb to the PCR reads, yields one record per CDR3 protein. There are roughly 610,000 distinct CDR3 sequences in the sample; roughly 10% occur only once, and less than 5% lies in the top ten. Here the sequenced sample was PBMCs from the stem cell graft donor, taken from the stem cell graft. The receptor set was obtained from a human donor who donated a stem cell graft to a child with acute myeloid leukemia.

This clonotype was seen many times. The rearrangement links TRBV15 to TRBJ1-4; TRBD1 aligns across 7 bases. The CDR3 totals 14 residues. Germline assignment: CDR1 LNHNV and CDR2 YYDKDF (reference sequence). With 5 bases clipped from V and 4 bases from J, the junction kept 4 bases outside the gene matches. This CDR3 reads CATSPRGGNEKLFF. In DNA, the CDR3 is TGTGCCACCAGCCCCAGGGGGGGTAATGAAAAACTGTTTTTT.

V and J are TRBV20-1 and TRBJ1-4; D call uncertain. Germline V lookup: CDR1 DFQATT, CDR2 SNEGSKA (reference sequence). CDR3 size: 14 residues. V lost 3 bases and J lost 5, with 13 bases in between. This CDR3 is CSASSDWENEKLFF. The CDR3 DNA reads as TGCAGTGCTAGCTCGGACTGGGAAAATGAAAAACTGTTTTTT.

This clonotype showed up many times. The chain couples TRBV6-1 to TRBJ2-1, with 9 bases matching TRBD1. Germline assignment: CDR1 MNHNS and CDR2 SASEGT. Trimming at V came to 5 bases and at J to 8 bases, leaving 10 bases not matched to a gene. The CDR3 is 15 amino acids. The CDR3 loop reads CASSPRTGVGDEQFF. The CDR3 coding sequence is TGTGCCAGCAGTCCGAGGACAGGGGTAGGAGATGAGCAGTTCTTC.

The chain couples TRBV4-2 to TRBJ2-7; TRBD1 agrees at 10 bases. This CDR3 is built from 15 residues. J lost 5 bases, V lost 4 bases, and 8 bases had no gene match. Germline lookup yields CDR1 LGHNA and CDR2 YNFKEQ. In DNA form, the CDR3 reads TGTGCCAGCAGCCTTGGCGCCGGGACAGGGGACGAGCAGTACTTC. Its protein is CASSLGAGTGDEQYF.

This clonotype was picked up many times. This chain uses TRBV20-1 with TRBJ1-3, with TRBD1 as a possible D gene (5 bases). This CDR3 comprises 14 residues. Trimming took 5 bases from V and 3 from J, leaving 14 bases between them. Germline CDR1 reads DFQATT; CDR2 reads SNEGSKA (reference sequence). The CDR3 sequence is CSAHRSLSGNTIYF. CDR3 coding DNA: TGCAGTGCTCACAGGTCTCTTAGTGGAAACACCATATATTTT.

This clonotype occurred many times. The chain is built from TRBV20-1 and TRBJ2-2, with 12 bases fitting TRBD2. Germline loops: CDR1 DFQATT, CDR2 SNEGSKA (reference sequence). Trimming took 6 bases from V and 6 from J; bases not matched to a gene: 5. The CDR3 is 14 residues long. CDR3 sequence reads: CSAPGLAGPGELFF. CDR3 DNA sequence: TGCAGTGCCCCGGGACTAGCGGGCCCCGGGGAGCTGTTTTTT.

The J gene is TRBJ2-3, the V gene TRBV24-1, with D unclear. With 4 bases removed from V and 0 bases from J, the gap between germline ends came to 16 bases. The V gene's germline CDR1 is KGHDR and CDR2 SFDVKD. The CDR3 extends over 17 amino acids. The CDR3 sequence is CATSDRRRSPSTDTQYF. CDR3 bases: TGTGCCACCAGTGACCGCAGGCGAAGCCCTAGCACAGATACGCAGTATTTT.

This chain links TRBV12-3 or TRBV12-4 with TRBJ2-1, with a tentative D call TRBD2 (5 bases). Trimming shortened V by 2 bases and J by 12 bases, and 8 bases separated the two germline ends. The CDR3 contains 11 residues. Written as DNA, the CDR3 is TGTGCCAGCAGTTTATCGGCGGGGCAGTTCTTC. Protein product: CASSLSAGQFF.